These 11 T cell receptor beta chains were all obtained from the same sample, sequenced in a study of cytomegalovirus exposure and HLA in healthy donors (dated by TCRdb to 2017 to 2019). The library was built by means of the immunoSEQ multiplex PCR assay. A mixture of 60 forward primers for TCR Vbeta segments and 13 reverse primers for TCR Jbeta segments was used in the multiplex PCR. TCRdb obtained this table from immuneACCESS and retained in-frame rearrangements with V and J assigned. These tables miss some clones; where compared with another copy, unresolved V genes account for less than half of the shortfall, and the remainder is unexplained. In this sample the table shows approximately 170,000 clones, around 80% of which occur a single time. The ten biggest clones cover under 3% of the sample. Sequenced input: PBMCs. Receptors were obtained from a woman in her 50s in good health and CMV-seronegative.

This clone was seen a few times. The chain uses TRBV5-8 and TRBJ2-5; TRBD2 matches at 8 bases. The V segment lost 0 bases and the J segment 6 bases; nucleotides outside the gene matches: 10. CDR1 is SGHTS, CDR2 YDEGEE, per germline. This CDR3 spans 16 amino acids. CDR3 in amino acids: CASSLASGTRGKTQYF. DNA for the CDR3: TGTGCCAGCAGCTTGGCCTCCGGGACTAGGGGGAAGACCCAGTACTTC.

This chain connects TRBV6-5 to TRBJ2-7; 8 nucleotides agree with TRBD1. The CDR3 totals 14 residues. Trimming removed 5 bases from V and 2 bases from J; junction bases left unmatched: 5. Germline-derived CDR1 and CDR2 are MNHEY and SVGAGI. As DNA, the CDR3 is TGTGCCAGCAGTCTAACAGGGGGTCCCTACGAGCAGTACTTC. Translating it yields CASSLTGGPYEQYF.

The chain combines TRBV14 with TRBJ1-1; the D is unclear. With 4 bases removed from V and 1 base from J, the gap between germline ends came to 10 bases. Germline CDR1 reads SGHDN; CDR2 reads FVKESK. The CDR3 runs 14 residues. This chain's CDR3 is CASSLKTGNTEAFF. CDR3 in DNA: TGTGCCAGCAGCCTTAAGACGGGGAACACTGAAGCTTTCTTT.

This clone has a handful of counts. This chain links TRBV5-1 with TRBJ2-5, with a possible D match to TRBD1 (5 bases). CDR3 size: 16 residues. Germline CDR1 and CDR2: SGHRS and YFSETQ. V was trimmed by 1 base and J by 2 bases, leaving 15 bases between them. The CDR3 loop is CASSLWQGIAQETQYF. Here the CDR3 DNA reads TGCGCCAGCAGCTTGTGGCAGGGAATAGCTCAAGAGACCCAGTACTTC. The complete variable domain, with remaining parts taken from reference TRBV5-1 and TRBJ2-5, reads KAGVTQTPRYLIKTRGQQVTLSCSPISGHRSVSWYQQTPGQGLQFLFEYFSETQRNKGNFPGRFSGRQFSNSRSEMNVSTLELGDSALYLCASSLWQGIAQETQYFGPGTRLLVL.

CDR3 sequence: CASSLGTAAGYTF. DNA of the CDR3: TGTGCCAGCAGCTTGGGGACAGCTGCTGGCTACACCTTC. The chain couples TRBV11-2 to TRBJ1-2, with 7 positions matching TRBD1. The CDR3 is made up of 13 amino acids. The germline gives CDR1 SGHAT, CDR2 FQNNGV. V trimming: 3 bases; J trimming: 7 bases; junction bases outside the gene matches: 5.

This chain joins TRBV5-8 and TRBJ2-4; TRBD2 is a possible D gene (6 bases). Germline values: CDR1 SGHTS, CDR2 YDEGEE. This CDR3 comprises 14 residues. V lost 4 bases, J lost 7 bases, and 15 bases lay in between. This CDR3 is CASSIRDWRNIQYF. Written as DNA, the CDR3 is TGTGCCAGCAGCATCCGGGACTGGCGCAACATTCAGTACTTC.

This clone was recorded only once. The chain combines TRBV11-2 with TRBJ2-2, with 7 bases fitting TRBD2. The CDR3 length is 15 residues. CDR1 and CDR2 (germline): SGHAT, FQNNGV. Trimming cost V 0 bases and J 13 bases; bases outside gene matches: 11. CDR3 nucleotide sequence: TGTGCCAGCAGCTTAGATACTTGGGGGGGGTCGTGGCTGTTTTTT. Amino acids: CASSLDTWGGSWLFF.

The chain has TRBV28 and TRBJ1-2; 7 bases line up with TRBD1. The germline V gene has CDR1 MDHEN and CDR2 SYDVKM. The CDR3 has 13 amino acids. The V gene end was trimmed by 4 bases and the J gene end by 8 bases; junction bases not matched to a gene: 7. The CDR3 DNA is TGTGCCAGCAGTTCGGGACAGTTATTAGGCTACACCTTC. This translates into CASSSGQLLGYTF.

The chain combines TRBV28 with TRBJ2-7; the D gene is possibly TRBD2 (5 bases). V lost 5 bases to trimming and J lost 3 bases, with 5 bases between them. In germline, CDR1 is MDHEN, CDR2 SYDVKM. The CDR3 has 11 amino acids. CDR3: CASSGGYEQYF. The DNA for the CDR3 is TGTGCCAGCAGTGGAGGCTACGAGCAGTACTTC. Drawing the rest from reference TRBV28 and TRBJ2-7, the complete variable domain is DVKVTQSSRYLVKRTGEKVFLECVQDMDHENMFWYRQDPGLGLRLIYFSYDVKMKEKGDIPEGYSVSREKKERFSLILESASTNQTSMYLCASSGGYEQYFGPGTRLTVT.

V gene TRBV4-3 combines with J gene TRBJ1-5, with D possibly being TRBD1 (5 bases). The CDR3 loop spans 15 amino acids. Trimming pared 0 bases from V and 8 bases from J, leaving 14 bases between. Per the germline V gene, CDR1 is LGHNA and CDR2 is YSLEER. The CDR3: CASSQDRTLREPQHF. The CDR3 DNA sequence: TGCGCCAGCAGCCAAGATAGGACACTCAGGGAGCCCCAGCATTTT.

This chain links TRBV14 with TRBJ1-4; tentatively, D is TRBD1 (5 bases). V was cut by 0 bases and J by 6 bases, with 26 bases left in between. The germline CDR1 and CDR2 sequences are SGHDN and FVKESK. The CDR3 is made up of 20 amino acids. The CDR3 DNA is TGTGCCAGCAGCCAAGACAAGCGACAGAGCTCGGTACTTCGCTATGAAAAACTGTTTTTT. Protein product: CASSQDKRQSSVLRYEKLFF.